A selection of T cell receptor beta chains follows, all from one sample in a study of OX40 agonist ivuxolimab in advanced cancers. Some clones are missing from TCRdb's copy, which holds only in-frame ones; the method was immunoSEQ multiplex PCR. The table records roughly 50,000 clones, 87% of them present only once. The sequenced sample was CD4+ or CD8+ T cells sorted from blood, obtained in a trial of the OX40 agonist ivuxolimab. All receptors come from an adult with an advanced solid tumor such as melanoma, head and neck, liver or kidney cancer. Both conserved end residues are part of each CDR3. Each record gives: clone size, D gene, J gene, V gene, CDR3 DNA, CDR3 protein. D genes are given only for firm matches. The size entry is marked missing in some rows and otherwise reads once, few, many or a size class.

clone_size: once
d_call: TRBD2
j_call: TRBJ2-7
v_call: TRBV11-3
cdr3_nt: TGTGCCAGCAGCTTATTGCGGGAGCGGAGCGAGCAGTACTTC
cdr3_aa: CASSLLRERSEQYF

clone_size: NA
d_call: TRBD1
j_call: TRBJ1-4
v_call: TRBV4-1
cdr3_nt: TGCGCCAGCAGCCAAGATAACATCGAGAGGGGGCTGAGGACTAATGAAAAACTGTTTTTT
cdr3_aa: CASSQDNIERGLRTNEKLFF

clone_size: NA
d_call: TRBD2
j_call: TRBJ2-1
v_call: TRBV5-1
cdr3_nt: TGCGCCAGCAGCTCGGGACTAGCGGGAGGGGTTGGGCAGTTCTTC
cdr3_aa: CASSSGLAGGVGQFF

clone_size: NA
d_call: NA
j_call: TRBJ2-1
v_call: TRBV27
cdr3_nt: TGTGCCAGCAGTTTACTGGCGGTCTCCTCCTACAATGAGCAGTTCTTC
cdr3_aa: CASSLLAVSSYNEQFF

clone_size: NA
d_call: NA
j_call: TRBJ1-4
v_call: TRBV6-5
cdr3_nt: TGTGCCAGCAGTTACTCCCTCGGAGGGGAAAAACTGTTTTTT
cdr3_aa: CASSYSLGGEKLFF

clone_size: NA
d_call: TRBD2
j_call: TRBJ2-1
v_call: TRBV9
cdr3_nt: TGTGCCAGCACCTCAACTAGCGGGAGCTACAATGAGCAGTTCTTC
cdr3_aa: CASTSTSGSYNEQFF

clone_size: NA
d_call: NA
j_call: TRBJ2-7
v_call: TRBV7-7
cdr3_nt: TGTGCTAGCAGCTCGCAACCGGCAGGAATATACGAGCAGTACTTC
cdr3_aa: CASSSQPAGIYEQYF

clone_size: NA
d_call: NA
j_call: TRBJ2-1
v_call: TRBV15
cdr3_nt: TGTGCCACCAGCAGCATCGCCCATGAGCAGTTCTTC
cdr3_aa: CATSSIAHEQFF

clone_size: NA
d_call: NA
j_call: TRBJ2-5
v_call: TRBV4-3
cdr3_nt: TGCGCCAGCAGCCAAGACTTAACCTTTCGAGAGACCCAGTACTTC
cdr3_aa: CASSQDLTFRETQYF

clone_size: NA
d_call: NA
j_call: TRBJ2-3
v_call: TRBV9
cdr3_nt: TGTGCCAGCAGCCTCGGTGTGGGTGTGACAGATACGCAGTATTTT
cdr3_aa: CASSLGVGVTDTQYF

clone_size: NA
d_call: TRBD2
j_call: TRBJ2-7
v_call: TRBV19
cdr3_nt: TGTGCCAGTAGCATTTTAGGGACTAGCTACGAGCAGTACTTC
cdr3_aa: CASSILGTSYEQYF

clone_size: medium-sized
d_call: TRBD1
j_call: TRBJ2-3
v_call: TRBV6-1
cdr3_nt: TGTGCCAGCAGTGAGGCAACAGGGGGTGTTACAGATACGCAGTATTTT
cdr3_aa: CASSEATGGVTDTQYF

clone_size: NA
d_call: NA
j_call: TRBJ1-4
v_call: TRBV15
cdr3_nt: TGTGCCACCAGCAGAGCCCCGTTCCAACCTGGAAAACTGTTTTTT
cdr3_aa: CATSRAPFQPGKLFF

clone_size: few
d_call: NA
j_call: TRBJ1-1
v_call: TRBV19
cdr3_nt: TGTGCCAGTAGGCCCTCCGGGGACACTGAAGCTTTCTTT
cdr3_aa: CASRPSGDTEAFF

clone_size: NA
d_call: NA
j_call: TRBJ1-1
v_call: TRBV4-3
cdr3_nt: TGCGCCAGCAGCCTAATAGGACTGATGAACACTGAAGCTTTCTTT
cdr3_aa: CASSLIGLMNTEAFF

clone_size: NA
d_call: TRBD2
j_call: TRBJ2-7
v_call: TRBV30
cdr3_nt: TGTGCCTGGGAACCTAGCGGGATTGTTTACGAGCAGTACTTC
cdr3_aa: CAWEPSGIVYEQYF

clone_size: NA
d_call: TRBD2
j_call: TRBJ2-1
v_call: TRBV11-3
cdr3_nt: TGTGCCAGCAGTTATCGAGCGGGGAGCTCCTACAATGAGCAGTTCTTC
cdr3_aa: CASSYRAGSSYNEQFF

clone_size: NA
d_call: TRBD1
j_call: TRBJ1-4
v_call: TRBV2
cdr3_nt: TGTGCCAGGAAGTCACCTATAGGACAGGGGGCGGGAGATGAAAAACTGTTTTTT
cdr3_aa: CARKSPIGQGAGDEKLFF

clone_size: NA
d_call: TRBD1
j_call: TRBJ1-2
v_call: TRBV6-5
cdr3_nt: TGTGCCAGCAGTTACGGTACAGGGGGAGCTGGCTACACCTTC
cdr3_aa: CASSYGTGGAGYTF

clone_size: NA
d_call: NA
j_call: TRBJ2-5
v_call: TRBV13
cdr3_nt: TGTGCCAGCAGCTCGGTAGCCGGCGGGGAGACCCAGTACTTC
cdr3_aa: CASSSVAGGETQYF

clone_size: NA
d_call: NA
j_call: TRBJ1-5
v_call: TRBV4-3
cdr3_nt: TGCGCCAGCAGCCAAGATGAAGGACAGCCCCAGCATTTT
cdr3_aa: CASSQDEGQPQHF

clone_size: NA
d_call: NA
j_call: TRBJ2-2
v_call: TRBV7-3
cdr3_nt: TGTGCCAGCAGCCTGGGGAACACCGGGGAGCTGTTTTTT
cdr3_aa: CASSLGNTGELFF

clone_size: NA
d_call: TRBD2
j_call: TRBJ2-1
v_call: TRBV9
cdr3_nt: TGTGCCAGCAGCGTAGTACCTAGCGGGAGTTACAATGAGCAGTTCTTC
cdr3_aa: CASSVVPSGSYNEQFF

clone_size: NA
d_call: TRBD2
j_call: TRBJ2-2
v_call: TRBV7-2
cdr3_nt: TGTGCCAGCAGCTTCGGGACTAGCGCTAACGGGGAGCTGTTTTTT
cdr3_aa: CASSFGTSANGELFF

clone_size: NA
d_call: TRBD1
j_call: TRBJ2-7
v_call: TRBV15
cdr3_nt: TGTGCCACCAGCAGAGATCGACAGGGCTACGAGCAGTACTTC
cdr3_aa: CATSRDRQGYEQYF

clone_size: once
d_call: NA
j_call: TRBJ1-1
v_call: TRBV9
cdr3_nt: TGTGCCAGCAGCGGGGAGAGGGGCATCCCAGATCCCCATGAAGCTTTCTTT
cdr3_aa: CASSGERGIPDPHEAFF

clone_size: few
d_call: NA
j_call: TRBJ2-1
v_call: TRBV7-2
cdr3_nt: TGTGCCAGCAATCAGGGGAGCTCCTACAATGAGCAGTTCTTC
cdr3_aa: CASNQGSSYNEQFF

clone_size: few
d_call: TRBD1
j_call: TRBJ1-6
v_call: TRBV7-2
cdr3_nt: TGTGCCAGCAGCGAAATACAGGGGAGTTATTCACCCCTCCACTTT
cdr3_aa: CASSEIQGSYSPLHF

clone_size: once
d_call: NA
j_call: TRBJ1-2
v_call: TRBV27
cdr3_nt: TGTGCCAGCAGTCTAGCGAGCGGCTTCTATGGCTACACCTTC
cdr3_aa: CASSLASGFYGYTF

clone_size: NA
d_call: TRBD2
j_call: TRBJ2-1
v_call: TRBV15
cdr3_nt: TGTGCCACCAGCAGAGCTAGCGGGGAAAACTACAATGAGCAGTTCTTC
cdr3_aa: CATSRASGENYNEQFF

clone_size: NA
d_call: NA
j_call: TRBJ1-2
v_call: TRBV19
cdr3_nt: TGTGCCAGTAGTATAGGATCGGCAGATATGAACTATGGCTACACCTTC
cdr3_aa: CASSIGSADMNYGYTF

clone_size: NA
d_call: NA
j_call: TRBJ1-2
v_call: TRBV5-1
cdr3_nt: TGCGCCAGCAGCTTAGGCGACAGTTATGGCTACACCTTC
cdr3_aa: CASSLGDSYGYTF

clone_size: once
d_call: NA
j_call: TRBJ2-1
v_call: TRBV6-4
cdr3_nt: TGTGCCAGCAGTGACACGAACAATGAGCAGTTCTTC
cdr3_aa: CASSDTNNEQFF

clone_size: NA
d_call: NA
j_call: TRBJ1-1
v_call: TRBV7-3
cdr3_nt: TGTGCCAGCAGTCGACAGTTGAACACTGAAGCTTTCTTT
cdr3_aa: CASSRQLNTEAFF

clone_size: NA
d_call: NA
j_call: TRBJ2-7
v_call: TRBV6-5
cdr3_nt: TGTGCCAGCAGTTACTCGAACATCGCTTCCTACGAGCAGTACTTC
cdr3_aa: CASSYSNIASYEQYF

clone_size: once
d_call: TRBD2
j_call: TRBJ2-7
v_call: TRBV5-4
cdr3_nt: TGTGCCAGCCGGGGACATAGCGGGAGAAGCTACGAGCAGTACTTC
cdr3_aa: CASRGHSGRSYEQYF

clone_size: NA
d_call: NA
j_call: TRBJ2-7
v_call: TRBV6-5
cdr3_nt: TGTGCCAGCAGTTACGGAGGGTCCTACGAGCAGTACTTC
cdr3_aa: CASSYGGSYEQYF